This TCR beta chain was obtained from a study of CD8 T cells in ankylosing spondylitis. General study points: Made up of 7 to 9 highly homologous variants, a TCR beta motif appeared characteristic of ankylosing spondylitis blood.

Each CDR3 protein gets one entry after TCRdb re-called the 5' RACE reads with MiXCR. Of around 330,000 distinct CDR3 sequences in the sample, around a tenth were seen once. In this sample, this clonotype turned up many times. Its cognate antigen is unknown. The specimen sequenced was blood, either unsorted or a sorted T cell fraction (not recorded which). The sequence was collected from a female donor with ankylosing spondylitis or in good health (not recorded which).

The CDR3 is CASSLNRQETQYF. The CDR3 nucleotides are TGTGCCAGCAGCTTAAACAGGCAAGAGACCCAGTACTTC. This chain links TRBV7-3 with TRBJ2-5; weak D call: TRBD1 (5 bases). The V gene's germline CDR1 is SGHTA and CDR2 FQGTGA. The V end was cut by 1 base, the J end by 2 bases, with 5 bases between. The CDR3 extends over 13 amino acids.